This T cell receptor beta chain was found in a study of T cell responses to AZD1222 COVID-19 vaccine. Regarding the study as a whole: Baseline serostatus was positive in only a handful of AZD1222 recipients.

Trimming removed 1 base at V and 6 bases at J, with 7 bases between. This CDR3 has 12 residues. Germline CDR1 SGDLS, CDR2 YYNGEE. Method: immunoSEQ multiplex PCR; TCRdb's copy keeps in-frame clones and lacks some. This repertoire shows roughly 100,000 clones, almost 90% found once; its top ten account for 16%. Remarks on this clone: What it recognizes is unknown.

Here the sequenced sample was peripheral blood, taken 28 days after the second AZD1222 dose. The chain links TRBV9 to TRBJ1-2, with a tentative D call TRBD1 (6 bases). This TCR was sampled from an adult who received the AZD1222 COVID-19 vaccine. The DNA of the CDR3 is TGTGCCAGCAGCGTACAGGGGAATGGCTACACCTTC. This gives the protein CASSVQGNGYTF.